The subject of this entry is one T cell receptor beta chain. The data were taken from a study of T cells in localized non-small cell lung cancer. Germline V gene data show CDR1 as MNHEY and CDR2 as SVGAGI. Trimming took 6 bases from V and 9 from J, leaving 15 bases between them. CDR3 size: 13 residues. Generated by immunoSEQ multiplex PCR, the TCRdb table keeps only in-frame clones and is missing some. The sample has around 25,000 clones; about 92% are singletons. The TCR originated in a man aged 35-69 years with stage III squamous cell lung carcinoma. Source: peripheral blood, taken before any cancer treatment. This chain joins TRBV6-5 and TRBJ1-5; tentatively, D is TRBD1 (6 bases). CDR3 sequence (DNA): TGTGCCAGCAGCCAGACAGGACCTGGGCCCCAGCATTTT. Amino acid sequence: CASSQTGPGPQHF.